These 13 T cell receptor beta chains originate from one sample sequenced in a study of cytomegalovirus exposure and HLA in healthy donors. 60 Vbeta and 13 Jbeta primers were used in PCR. Method: immunoSEQ multiplex PCR; TCRdb's copy keeps in-frame clones and lacks some. The data hold some 130,000 clones, with 70% to 85% observed a single time. Sequencing was done on a sample of PBMCs. All receptors come from a female donor in good health and CMV-seronegative.

V is TRBV19 and J is TRBJ2-2; 7 positions match TRBD1. After removal of 6 bases from V and 0 bases from J, the junction contained 1 base not matched to a gene. Germline values: CDR1 LNHDA, CDR2 SQIVND (reference sequence). The CDR3 spans 14 residues. The CDR3 loop is CASRGQSNTGELFF. As DNA, the CDR3 is TGTGCCAGTAGGGGACAGTCGAACACCGGGGAGCTGTTTTTT.

This clone was recorded once. The V and J genes are TRBV28 and TRBJ2-5; weak D call: TRBD1 (5 bases). The germline CDR1 and CDR2 sequences are MDHEN and SYDVKM. V lost 6 bases to trimming and J lost 1 base, with 18 bases between them. This CDR3 is 16 amino acids long. Here the CDR3 reads CASSSPGHGVQETQYF. Written as DNA, the CDR3 is TGTGCCAGCAGCTCTCCCGGACATGGCGTCCAAGAGACCCAGTACTTC.

This clone turned up a few times. This chain joins TRBV28 and TRBJ1-5; no clear D. The V gene lost 3 bases and the J gene lost 6 bases, with 15 bases spanning the gap. Germline loops: CDR1 MDHEN, CDR2 SYDVKM. The CDR3 has 15 residues. CDR3 sequence (DNA): TGTGCCAGCAGTTTTGTGGTCGCGCTAGGTCAGCCCCAGCATTTT. It is translated as CASSFVVALGQPQHF.

This clone has only a few counts. The chain joins TRBV7-6 to TRBJ2-1; 9 bases agree with TRBD2. The ends lost 1 base at V and 7 bases at J; junction bases unmatched: 2. The V gene's germline CDR1 is SGHVS and CDR2 FNYEAQ. This CDR3 region has 14 residues. The CDR3, as DNA: TGTGCCAGCAGCTTAGAAGCGGGAGGTAATGAGCAGTTCTTC. It is translated as CASSLEAGGNEQFF.

CDR3 region: CASSHRKRGDSYEQYF. In DNA, the CDR3 is TGTGCCAGCAGCCATCGAAAGCGGGGGGACTCCTACGAGCAGTACTTC. The rearrangement links TRBV5-4 to TRBJ2-7, with 9 bases that match TRBD2. V shed 4 bases, J shed 0 bases, and the junction held 8 bases outside the gene matches. Per the germline V gene, CDR1 is SGHNT and CDR2 is YYREEE (reference sequence). The length of the CDR3 is 16 residues.

This clone has just a few counts. V is TRBV5-1 and J is TRBJ2-1; D may be TRBD1 (6 bases). In germline, CDR1 is SGHRS, CDR2 YFSETQ. The CDR3 covers 13 residues. V lost 5 bases and J 4 bases, leaving 10 bases between the germline ends. CDR3 coding DNA: TGCGCCAGCAGGGAAACAGGGTACAATGAGCAGTTCTTC. Amino acid sequence: CASRETGYNEQFF.

This clone is a singleton in its sample. The V gene is TRBV6-6, the J gene TRBJ2-5; 8 bases map to TRBD1. The J call is doubtful: the DNA matches TRBJ2-7 better. This CDR3 is 14 amino acids long. Germline V gene data show CDR1 as MNHNY and CDR2 as SVGAGI (reference sequence). The CDR3 sequence is CASSAGGAVDEQYF. The CDR3 nucleotides read TGTGCCAGCAGTGCAGGGGGCGCAGTGGACGAGCAGTACTTC.

The chain combines TRBV7-8 with TRBJ2-1, with a weak D call TRBD2 (6 bases). CDR3 length: 13 residues. V was trimmed by 5 bases and J by 10 bases, leaving 15 bases between them. CDR1 is SGHVS, CDR2 FQNEAQ, per germline. The CDR3 spells CASSAKTRDEQFF. CDR3 sequence (DNA): TGTGCCAGCAGCGCCAAGACTAGAGACGAGCAGTTCTTC.

V gene TRBV27 combines with J gene TRBJ1-1, with TRBD1 matching over 12 bases. V lost 2 bases and J lost 6; bases outside the gene matches: 4. This CDR3 spans 15 amino acids. Per germline, CDR1 MNHEY and CDR2 SMNVEV (reference sequence). CDR3 in amino acids: CASSLRGTGGPEAFF. The CDR3 region has the DNA TGTGCCAGCAGTTTACGTGGGACAGGGGGCCCTGAAGCTTTCTTT.

This clone was seen once. The V call is TRBV4-1, the J call TRBJ1-2, with 10 bases that match TRBD1. Germline V CDR1 and CDR2: MGHRA, YSYEKL. V shed 4 bases, J shed 5 bases, and the junction held 7 bases outside the gene matches. The length of the CDR3 is 15 residues. This CDR3 reads CASSPGTGARYGYTF. CDR3 sequence (DNA): TGCGCCAGCAGCCCAGGGACAGGGGCAAGGTATGGCTACACCTTC.

The chain has TRBV29-1 and TRBJ2-7; 10 nucleotides agree with TRBD1. J lost 3 bases, V lost 4 bases, and 6 bases had no gene match. This CDR3 is built from 14 residues. Germline V gives CDR1 SQVTM, CDR2 ANQGSEA. The CDR3: CSVASGQGIYEQYF. DNA for the CDR3: TGCAGCGTTGCGTCGGGACAGGGGATCTACGAGCAGTACTTC.

This clone appeared a single time. The CDR3 bases are TGTGCCAGCAGCGCGACTAGCGCCGGGGAGCTGTTTTTT. Protein product: CASSATSAGELFF. The chain recombines TRBV7-2 with TRBJ2-2; 8 bases agree with TRBD2. J lost 6 bases, V lost 5 bases, and 2 bases had no gene match. The CDR3 spans 13 residues. Germline CDR1 reads SGHTA; CDR2 reads FQGNSA. Supplemented by reference TRBV7-2 and TRBJ2-2, the full variable domain reads GAGVSQSPSNKVTEKGKDVELRCDPISGHTALYWYRQSLGQGLEFLIYFQGNSAPDKSGLPSDRFSAERTGGSVSTLTIQRTQQEDSAVYLCASSATSAGELFFGEGSRLTVL.

The CDR3 nucleotides read TGTGCCAGCAGCTTAGCGGGGGGGGGAGCCTCCTACAATGAGCAGTTCTTC. This gives the protein CASSLAGGGASYNEQFF. The chain joins TRBV11-2 to TRBJ2-1; 8 bases match TRBD2. V was clipped by 1 base and J by 0 bases; unmatched bases: 5. CDR1 is SGHAT, CDR2 FQNNGV, per germline. The CDR3 contains 17 residues.